A single sample is the source of the 11 T cell receptor beta chains below, sequenced in a study of T cell responses to AZD1222 COVID-19 vaccine. TCRdb keeps only in-frame clones here, not all; method: immunoSEQ multiplex PCR. The table shows roughly 110,000 clones, with 87% occurring only once. The starting material was peripheral blood, obtained on day 0 of AZD1222 vaccination. These receptors came from an adult in good health.

The chain couples TRBV6-2 or TRBV6-3 to TRBJ2-1, with D possibly being TRBD2 (6 bases). Germline CDR1 MNHEY, CDR2 SVGEGT. V gave up 0 bases and J gave up 6 bases, with 9 bases separating them. The CDR3 runs to 14 residues. The CDR3 here is CASSYSSGPNEQFF. For the CDR3, the DNA is TGTGCCAGCAGTTACTCGAGCGGGCCCAATGAGCAGTTCTTC.

For the CDR3, the DNA is TGTGCCAGCAGTTTATCTGGACGAGCGGGAGACTCCTACAATGAGCAGTTCTTC. This encodes CASSLSGRAGDSYNEQFF. The rearrangement uses TRBV27 and TRBJ2-1; the match to TRBD2 covers 8 bases. CDR1 and CDR2 (germline): MNHEY, SMNVEV (reference sequence). This CDR3 comprises 18 residues. With V trimmed by 0 bases and J by 0 bases, 7 bases remained unmatched.

The rearrangement joins TRBV7-9 to TRBJ1-6; D is possibly TRBD1 (5 bases). Trimming took 1 base from V and 7 from J, leaving 11 bases between them. The CDR3 spans 15 residues. Germline lookup yields CDR1 SEHNR and CDR2 FQNEAQ (reference sequence). As DNA, the CDR3 is TGTGCCAGCAGCTTAGTACGGGGCGCGAATTCACCCCTCCACTTT. Protein product: CASSLVRGANSPLHF. The complete variable domain, with remaining parts taken from reference TRBV7-9 and TRBJ1-6, reads DTGVSQNPRHKITKRGQNVTFRCDPISEHNRLYWYRQTLGQGPEFLTYFQNEAQLEKSRLLSDRFSAERPKGSFSTLEIQRTEQGDSAMYLCASSLVRGANSPLHFGNGTRLTVT.

The chain links TRBV7-2 to TRBJ1-2, with D possibly being TRBD1 (5 bases). The V gene's germline CDR1 is SGHTA and CDR2 FQGNSA. The CDR3 is made up of 16 amino acids. Trimming left V 3 bases short and J 2 bases short, with 16 bases between. CDR3 nucleotide sequence: TGTGCCAGCAGCTTTCCTTCAGAGGGGTGGAACTATGGCTACACCTTC. This gives the protein CASSFPSEGWNYGYTF.

V is TRBV7-9 and J is TRBJ2-5, with 9 bases aligning to TRBD2. Trimming at V came to 4 bases and at J to 3 bases, leaving 6 bases not matched to a gene. The CDR3 sequence is 15 residues long. Germline-derived CDR1 and CDR2 are SEHNR and FQNEAQ (reference sequence). Here the CDR3 reads CASSYSGSIEETQYF. The CDR3 DNA is TGTGCCAGCAGCTATAGCGGGAGTATAGAAGAGACCCAGTACTTC.

V is TRBV5-8 and J is TRBJ1-5; 7 positions match TRBD1. Germline-derived CDR1 and CDR2 are SGHTS and YDEGEE. The CDR3 extends over 14 amino acids. The junction had 3 bases not matched to a gene; V was cut back by 4 bases and J by 2 bases. CDR3 region: CASSPGQGNQPQHF. In DNA form, the CDR3 reads TGTGCCAGCAGCCCAGGACAGGGCAATCAGCCCCAGCATTTT.

The CDR3 spells CASSQAGTGVQKEQFF. The CDR3 nucleotides are TGCGCCAGCAGCCAAGCCGGGACAGGGGTTCAGAAAGAGCAGTTCTTC. This chain uses TRBV4-1 with TRBJ2-1; 10 nucleotides align to TRBD1. CDR3 length equals 16 residues. CDR1 and CDR2 from the germline V gene are MGHRA and YSYEKL. Unmatched junction bases numbered 10, after V lost 1 base and J lost 10 bases.

CDR3 sequence: CASSYVQGNEQFF. DNA for the CDR3: TGTGCCAGCAGTTACGTACAGGGTAATGAGCAGTTCTTC. This rearrangement joins TRBV6-5 to TRBJ2-1, with D perhaps matching TRBD1 (6 bases). This CDR3 has 13 amino acids. Trimming pared 2 bases from V and 7 bases from J, leaving 9 bases between. Germline CDR1 and CDR2: MNHEY and SVGAGI.

The chain recombines TRBV5-1 with TRBJ1-1; D perhaps matches TRBD1 (6 bases). Trimming removed 0 bases from V and 0 bases from J, with 12 bases in between. CDR1 SGHRS and CDR2 YFSETQ come from the germline V gene. The CDR3 spans 16 residues. The CDR3, as DNA: TGCGCCAGCAGCTTGGTCAGGGGACTTATGAACACTGAAGCTTTCTTT. Its translation is CASSLVRGLMNTEAFF. The full variable domain, with the rest looked up from reference TRBV5-1 and TRBJ1-1, is KAGVTQTPRYLIKTRGQQVTLSCSPISGHRSVSWYQQTPGQGLQFLFEYFSETQRNKGNFPGRFSGRQFSNSRSEMNVSTLELGDSALYLCASSLVRGLMNTEAFFGQGTRLTVV.

This clone was seen only a few times. This rearrangement joins TRBV12-3 or TRBV12-4 to TRBJ1-2; TRBD1 might be the D (6 bases). Between the trimmed V and J ends, which lost 3 bases and 8 bases, there was a span of 13 bases. The CDR3 contains 13 residues. The CDR3 DNA sequence: TGTGCCAGCAGTTTCAGGGGAGGGCACGGCTACACCTTC. The encoded protein is CASSFRGGHGYTF.

The V gene is TRBV4-2, the J gene TRBJ2-3, with a tentative D call TRBD1 (6 bases). This CDR3 has 15 residues. Germline CDR1 and CDR2: LGHNA and YNFKEQ. With 0 bases removed from V and 5 bases from J, the gap between germline ends came to 12 bases. This CDR3 reads CASSQDSGDGDTQYF. CDR3 sequence (DNA): TGTGCCAGCAGCCAAGATTCAGGGGACGGAGATACGCAGTATTTT.